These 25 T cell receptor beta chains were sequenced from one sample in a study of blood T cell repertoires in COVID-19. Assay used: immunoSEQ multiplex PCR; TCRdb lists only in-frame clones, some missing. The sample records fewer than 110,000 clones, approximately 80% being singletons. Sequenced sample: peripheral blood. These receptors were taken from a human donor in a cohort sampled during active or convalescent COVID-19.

The CDR3 sequence: CASSARNQPQHF. The CDR3 bases are TGTGCCAGCAGTGCGAGAAATCAGCCCCAGCATTTT. The gene calls are TRBV12-3 or TRBV12-4 and TRBJ1-5, with unresolved D. V was shortened by 5 bases and J by 4 bases, with 6 bases between the two germline ends. This CDR3 is 12 amino acids long.

The CDR3 loop is CASSTSRGLAGNTIYF. CDR3 DNA sequence: TGTGCCAGCAGTACCAGCAGGGGGCTGGCTGGAAACACCATATATTTT. The chain uses TRBV11-2 and TRBJ1-3; 8 bases are shared with TRBD1. CDR1 is SGHAT, CDR2 FQNNGV, per germline. This CDR3 region has 16 residues. The trim removed 6 bases at V and 2 bases at J, leaving 9 bases unmatched.

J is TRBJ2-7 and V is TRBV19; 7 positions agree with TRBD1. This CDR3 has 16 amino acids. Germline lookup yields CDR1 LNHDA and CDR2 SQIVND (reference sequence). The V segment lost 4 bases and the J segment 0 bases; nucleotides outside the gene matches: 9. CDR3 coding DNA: TGTGCCAGTAGTAAATACAGGGGTGTAAGCTCCTACGAGCAGTACTTC. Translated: CASSKYRGVSSYEQYF.

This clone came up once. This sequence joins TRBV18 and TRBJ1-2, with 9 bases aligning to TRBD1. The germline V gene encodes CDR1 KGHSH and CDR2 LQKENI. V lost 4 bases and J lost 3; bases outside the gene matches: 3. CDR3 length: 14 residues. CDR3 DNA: TGTGCCAGCTCACGGACAGGGGAGGACTATGGCTACACCTTC. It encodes CASSRTGEDYGYTF.

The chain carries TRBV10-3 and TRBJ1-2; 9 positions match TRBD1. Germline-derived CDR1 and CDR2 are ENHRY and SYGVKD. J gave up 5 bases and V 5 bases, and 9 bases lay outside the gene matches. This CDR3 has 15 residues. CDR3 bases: TGTGCCATCAGTACCACCGGGACAGGGCCTTATGGCTACACCTTC. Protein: CAISTTGTGPYGYTF.

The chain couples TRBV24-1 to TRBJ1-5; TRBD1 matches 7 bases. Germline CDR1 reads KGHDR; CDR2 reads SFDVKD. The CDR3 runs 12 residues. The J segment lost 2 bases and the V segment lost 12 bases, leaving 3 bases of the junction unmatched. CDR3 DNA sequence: TGTGCCCCCCAGGGGGGCAATCAGCCCCAGCATTTT. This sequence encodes CAPQGGNQPQHF.

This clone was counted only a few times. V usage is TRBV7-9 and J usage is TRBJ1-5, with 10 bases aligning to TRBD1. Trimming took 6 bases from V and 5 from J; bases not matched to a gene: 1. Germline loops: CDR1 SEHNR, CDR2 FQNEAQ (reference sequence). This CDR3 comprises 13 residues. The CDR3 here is CASRGTGDQPQHF. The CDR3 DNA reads TGTGCCAGCAGAGGGACAGGGGATCAGCCCCAGCATTTT.

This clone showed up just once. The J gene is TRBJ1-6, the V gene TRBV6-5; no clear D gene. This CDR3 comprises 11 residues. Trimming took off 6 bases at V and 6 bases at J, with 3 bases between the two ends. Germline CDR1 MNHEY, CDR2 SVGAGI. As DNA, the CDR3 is TGTGCCAGCAGCCTTAATTCACCCCTCCACTTT. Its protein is CASSLNSPLHF.

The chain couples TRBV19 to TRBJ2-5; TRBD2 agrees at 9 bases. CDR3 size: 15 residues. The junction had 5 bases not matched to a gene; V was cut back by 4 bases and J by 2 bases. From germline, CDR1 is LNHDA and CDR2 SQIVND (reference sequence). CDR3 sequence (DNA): TGTGCCAGTAGTAAGGCTAGCGGGGTTCAAGAGACCCAGTACTTC. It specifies CASSKASGVQETQYF.

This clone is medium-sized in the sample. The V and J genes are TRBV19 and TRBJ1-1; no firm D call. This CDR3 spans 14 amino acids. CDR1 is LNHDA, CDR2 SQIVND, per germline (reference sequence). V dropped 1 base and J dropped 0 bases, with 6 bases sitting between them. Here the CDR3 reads CASSIGPMNTEAFF. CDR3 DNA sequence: TGTGCCAGTAGTATAGGCCCTATGAACACTGAAGCTTTCTTT.

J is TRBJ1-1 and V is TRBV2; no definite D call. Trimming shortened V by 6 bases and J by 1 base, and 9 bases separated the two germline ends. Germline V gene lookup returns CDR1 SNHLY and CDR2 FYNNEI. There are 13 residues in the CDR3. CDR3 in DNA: TGTGCCAGCAGGCTGGGGAGGAACACTGAAGCTTTCTTT. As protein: CASRLGRNTEAFF.

The CDR3 DNA reads as TGTGCCAGCAGCCTGGGACAGGCGAACACCGGGGAGCTGTTTTTT. Translating gives CASSLGQANTGELFF. The chain uses TRBV11-2 and TRBJ2-2; TRBD1 agrees at 8 bases. The germline CDR1 and CDR2 sequences are SGHAT and FQNNGV. The junction had 2 bases not matched to a gene; V was cut back by 5 bases and J by 0 bases. The CDR3 extends over 15 amino acids.

CDR3 residues: CASSQPGQGNQPQHF. CDR3 coding DNA: TGTGCCAGCAGCCAACCGGGACAGGGTAATCAGCCCCAGCATTTT. The chain recombines TRBV7-9 with TRBJ1-5; 9 bases map to TRBD1. The V gene's germline CDR1 is SEHNR and CDR2 FQNEAQ (reference sequence). V dropped 5 bases and J dropped 4; count of bases not matched to a gene: 6. This CDR3 is 15 amino acids long.

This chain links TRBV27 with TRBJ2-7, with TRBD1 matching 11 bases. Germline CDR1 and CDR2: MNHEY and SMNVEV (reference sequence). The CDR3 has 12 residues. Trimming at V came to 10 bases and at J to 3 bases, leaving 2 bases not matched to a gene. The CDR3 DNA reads TGTGCCACCGGGACAGGGGGCTACGAGCAGTACTTC. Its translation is CATGTGGYEQYF.

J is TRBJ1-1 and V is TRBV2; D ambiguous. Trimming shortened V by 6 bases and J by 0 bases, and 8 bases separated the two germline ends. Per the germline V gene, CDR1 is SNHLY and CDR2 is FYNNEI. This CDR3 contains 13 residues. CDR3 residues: CASRGQVNTEAFF. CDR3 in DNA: TGTGCCAGCAGAGGTCAGGTGAACACTGAAGCTTTCTTT.

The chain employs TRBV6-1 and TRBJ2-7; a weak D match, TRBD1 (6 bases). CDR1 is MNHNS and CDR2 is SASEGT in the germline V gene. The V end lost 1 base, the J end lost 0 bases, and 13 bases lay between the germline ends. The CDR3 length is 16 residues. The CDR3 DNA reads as TGTGCCAGCAGTGAAGTACAGGGCAGGGGCTCCTACGAGCAGTACTTC. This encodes CASSEVQGRGSYEQYF.

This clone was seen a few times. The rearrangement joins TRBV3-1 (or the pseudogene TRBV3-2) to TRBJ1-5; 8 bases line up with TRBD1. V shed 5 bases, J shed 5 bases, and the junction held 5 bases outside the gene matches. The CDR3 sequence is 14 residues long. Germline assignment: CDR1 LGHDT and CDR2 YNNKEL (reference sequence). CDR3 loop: CASSYRGADQPQHF. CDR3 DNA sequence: TGTGCCAGCAGCTACAGGGGGGCGGATCAGCCCCAGCATTTT.

CDR3 residues: CASSLGWTGDGYTF. CDR3 sequence (DNA): TGTGCCAGCAGCTTGGGGTGGACAGGGGATGGCTACACCTTC. The chain joins TRBV5-5 to TRBJ1-2; 9 bases agree with TRBD1. Germline-derived CDR1 and CDR2 are SGHKS and YYEKEE (reference sequence). The V and J ends lost 0 bases and 6 bases, in that order; junction bases with no gene match: 3. The CDR3 loop spans 14 amino acids.

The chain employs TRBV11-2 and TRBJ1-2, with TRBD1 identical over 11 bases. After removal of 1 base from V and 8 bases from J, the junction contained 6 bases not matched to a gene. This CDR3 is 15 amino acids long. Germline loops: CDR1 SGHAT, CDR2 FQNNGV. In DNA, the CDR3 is TGTGCCAGCAGCTTAGCTGGACAGGGGGCGCCGGGCTACACCTTC. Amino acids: CASSLAGQGAPGYTF.

CDR3 bases: TGTGCCAGCAGCTCCGTTGGGGGGACGGGCACCGGGGAGCTGTTTTTT. Translating it yields CASSSVGGTGTGELFF. The J gene is TRBJ2-2, the V gene TRBV7-8; D is perhaps TRBD2 (6 bases). Trimming removed 4 bases at V and 4 bases at J, with 16 bases between. This CDR3 comprises 16 residues. Germline V gene lookup returns CDR1 SGHVS and CDR2 FQNEAQ.

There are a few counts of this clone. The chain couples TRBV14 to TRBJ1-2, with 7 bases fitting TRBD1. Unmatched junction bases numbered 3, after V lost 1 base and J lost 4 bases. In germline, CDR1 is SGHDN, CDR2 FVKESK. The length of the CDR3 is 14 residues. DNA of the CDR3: TGTGCCAGCAGCCAAGTGGGGACAGTCTATGGCTACACCTTC. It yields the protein CASSQVGTVYGYTF.

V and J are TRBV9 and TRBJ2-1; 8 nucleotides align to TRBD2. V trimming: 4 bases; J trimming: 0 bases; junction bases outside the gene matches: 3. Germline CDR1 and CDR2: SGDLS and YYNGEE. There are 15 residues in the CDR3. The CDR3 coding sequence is TGTGCCAGCAGCCTACGGGAGGGCTCCTACAATGAGCAGTTCTTC. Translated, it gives CASSLREGSYNEQFF.

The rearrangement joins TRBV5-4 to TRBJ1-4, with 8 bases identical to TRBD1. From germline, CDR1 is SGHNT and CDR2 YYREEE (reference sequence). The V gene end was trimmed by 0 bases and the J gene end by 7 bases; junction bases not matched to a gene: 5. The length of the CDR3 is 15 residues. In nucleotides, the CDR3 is TGTGCCAGCAGCTTGGCAGGGGGCCGAAGTGAAAAACTGTTTTTT. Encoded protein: CASSLAGGRSEKLFF.

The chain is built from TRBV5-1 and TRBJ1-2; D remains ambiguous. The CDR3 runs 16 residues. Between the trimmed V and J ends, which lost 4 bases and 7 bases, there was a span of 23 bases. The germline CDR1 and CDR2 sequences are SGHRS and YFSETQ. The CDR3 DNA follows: TGCGCCAGCAGCCTCGAGCTTGCGTTCCGTAACGGTGGCTACACCTTC. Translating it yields CASSLELAFRNGGYTF.

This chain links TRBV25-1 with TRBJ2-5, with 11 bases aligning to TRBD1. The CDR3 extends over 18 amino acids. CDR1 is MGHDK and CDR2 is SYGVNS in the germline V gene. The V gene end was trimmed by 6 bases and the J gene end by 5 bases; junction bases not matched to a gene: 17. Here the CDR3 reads CASSDHLRTGGASETQYF. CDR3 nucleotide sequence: TGTGCCAGCAGCGACCATTTAAGGACAGGGGGCGCATCGGAGACCCAGTACTTC.